The clone carrying this TCR beta chain came up a few times. Its antigen is undetermined. With a much larger clone just one base away, this may be a read error. The conserved final phenylalanine or tryptophan is absent from the CDR3, which likely points to a read error. The record originates from a study of CD8+CD57+ T cells in acquired aplastic anemia. Overall study results and limits: Levels of CD8+ Simpson's diversity were not significantly distinct in patients versus controls.

Germline V CDR1 and CDR2: LGHNA, YSLEER. V lost 4 bases, J lost 3 bases, and 7 bases lay in between. This CDR3 spans 13 amino acids. It was genomic DNA that served as the template for profiling TCR beta VDJ and CDR3. TCRdb itself ran the reads through MiXCR, one entry per CDR3 protein. Among about 110,000 distinct CDR3 sequences listed, around half were seen once. The clonotype originates from a human donor in good health, serving as a control. Source material: sorted CD4+, CD8+, or CD8+CD57+ T cells (not recorded which) from PBMCs. The chain joins TRBV4-3 to TRBJ1-3; the D is unclear. CDR3 in DNA: TGCGCCAGCAGCCCATCTCGTGGAAACACCATATATCTT. As protein: CASSPSRGNTIYL.